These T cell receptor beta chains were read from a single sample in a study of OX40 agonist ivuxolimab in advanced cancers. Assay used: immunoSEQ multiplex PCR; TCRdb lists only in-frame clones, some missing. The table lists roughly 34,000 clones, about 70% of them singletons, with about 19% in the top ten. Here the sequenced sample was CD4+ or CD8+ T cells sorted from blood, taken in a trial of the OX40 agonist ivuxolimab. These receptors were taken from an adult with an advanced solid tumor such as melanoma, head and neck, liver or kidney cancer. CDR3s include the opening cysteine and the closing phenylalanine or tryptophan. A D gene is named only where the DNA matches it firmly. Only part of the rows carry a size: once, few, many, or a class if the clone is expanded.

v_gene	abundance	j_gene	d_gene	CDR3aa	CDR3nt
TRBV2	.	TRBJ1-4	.	CASSGLTANEKLFF	TGTGCCAGCAGCGGGCTTACGGCTAATGAAAAACTGTTTTTT
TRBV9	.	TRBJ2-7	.	CASSVDWGSSYEQYF	TGTGCCAGCAGCGTAGATTGGGGCAGCTCCTACGAGCAGTACTTC
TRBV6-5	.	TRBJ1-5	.	CASTLDGQGPQHF	TGTGCCAGCACCCTCGACGGCCAGGGGCCCCAGCATTTT
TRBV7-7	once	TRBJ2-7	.	CASSFKGGYEQYF	TGTGCCAGCAGCTTTAAGGGTGGCTACGAGCAGTACTTC
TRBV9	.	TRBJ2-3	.	CASSTGQRTDTQYF	TGTGCCAGCAGCACCGGACAGCGCACAGATACGCAGTATTTT
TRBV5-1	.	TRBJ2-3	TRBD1	CASSYEGASRDTQYF	TGCGCCAGCAGCTATGAGGGGGCTAGTAGAGATACGCAGTATTTT
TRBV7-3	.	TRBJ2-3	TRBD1	CASSPGQTQPQYF	TGTGCCAGCAGCCCGGGACAGACCCAGCCGCAGTATTTT
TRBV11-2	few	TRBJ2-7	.	CASSLLNGGSDEQYF	TGTGCCAGCAGCTTACTAAATGGCGGGTCAGACGAGCAGTACTTC
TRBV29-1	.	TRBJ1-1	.	CSVEGAGTEAFF	TGCAGCGTTGAGGGGGCCGGCACTGAAGCTTTCTTT
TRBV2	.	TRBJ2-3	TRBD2	CASSGGSASGGTQYF	TGTGCCAGCAGTGGGGGATCTGCATCGGGGGGTACGCAGTATTTT
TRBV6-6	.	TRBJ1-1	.	CASSYSAGKGTEAFF	TGTGCCAGCAGTTACTCTGCAGGAAAGGGAACTGAAGCTTTCTTT
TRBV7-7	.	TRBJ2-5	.	CASSSEGRQETQYF	TGTGCCAGCAGCTCCGAAGGCCGCCAAGAGACCCAGTACTTC
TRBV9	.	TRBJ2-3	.	CASSTHSTDTQYF	TGTGCCAGCAGCACCCACAGCACAGATACGCAGTATTTT
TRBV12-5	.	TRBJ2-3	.	CASGLSAASTDTQYF	TGTGCTAGTGGTTTGTCAGCAGCTAGCACAGATACGCAGTATTTT
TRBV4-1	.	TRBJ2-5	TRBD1	CASSQRTGGAETQYF	TGCGCCAGCAGCCAACGGACAGGGGGCGCCGAGACCCAGTACTTC
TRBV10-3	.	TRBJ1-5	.	CAISESMGQPQHF	TGTGCCATCAGTGAGTCGATGGGACAGCCCCAGCATTTT
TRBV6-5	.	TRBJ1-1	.	CASSYRRGAETEAFF	TGTGCCAGCAGTTACAGGAGGGGCGCAGAGACTGAAGCTTTCTTT
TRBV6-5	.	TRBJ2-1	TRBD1	CASSDQTGATFF	TGTGCCAGCAGTGACCAAACAGGGGCCACGTTCTTC
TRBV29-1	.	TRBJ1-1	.	CSVDTGINTEAFF	TGCAGCGTAGATACAGGGATAAACACTGAAGCTTTCTTT
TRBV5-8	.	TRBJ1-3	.	CASRPRTANTIYF	TGTGCCAGCAGACCCAGGACGGCTAACACCATATATTTT
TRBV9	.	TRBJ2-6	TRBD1	CASSVGDRSLGANVLTF	TGTGCCAGCAGCGTGGGGGACAGGTCGCTTGGGGCCAACGTCCTGACTTTC
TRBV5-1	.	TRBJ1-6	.	CASSWTNYNSPLHF	TGCGCCAGCAGCTGGACAAACTATAATTCACCCCTCCACTTT
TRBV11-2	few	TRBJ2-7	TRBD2	CASSLGTSGGLNYEQYF	TGTGCCAGCAGCTTAGGTACTAGCGGGGGGCTTAACTACGAGCAGTACTTC
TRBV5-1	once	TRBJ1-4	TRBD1	CASSETGQGAEKLFF	TGCGCCAGCAGCGAAACAGGACAGGGGGCTGAAAAACTGTTTTTT
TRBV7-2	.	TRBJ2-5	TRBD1	CASSLPGQGGETQYF	TGTGCCAGCAGCTTACCCGGACAGGGGGGGGAGACCCAGTACTTC
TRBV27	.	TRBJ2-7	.	CASSKVPYEQYF	TGTGCCAGCAGTAAAGTTCCCTACGAGCAGTACTTC
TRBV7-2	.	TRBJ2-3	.	CASSQAGGTQYF	TGTGCCAGCAGCCAAGCTGGGGGTACGCAGTATTTT
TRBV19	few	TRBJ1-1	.	CASSIMGRATEAFF	TGTGCCAGTAGTATAATGGGGAGGGCCACTGAAGCTTTCTTT
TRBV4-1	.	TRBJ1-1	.	CASGEDGVNTEAFF	TGCGCCAGTGGGGAGGACGGAGTGAACACTGAAGCTTTCTTT
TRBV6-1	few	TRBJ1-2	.	CASSENSPYGYTF	TGTGCCAGCAGTGAAAACAGCCCCTATGGCTACACCTTC
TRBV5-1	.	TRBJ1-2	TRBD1	CASSAGTVDYGYTF	TGCGCCAGCAGCGCTGGGACAGTTGACTATGGCTACACCTTC
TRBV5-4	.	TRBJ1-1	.	CASSLNGDMNTEAFF	TGTGCCAGCAGCTTGAATGGGGATATGAACACTGAAGCTTTCTTT
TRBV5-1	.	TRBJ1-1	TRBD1	CASSPGGQRAAFF	TGCGCCAGCAGCCCAGGGGGCCAACGGGCAGCTTTCTTT
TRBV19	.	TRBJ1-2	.	CASSRGTGGYTF	TGTGCCAGTAGCAGGGGTACCGGTGGCTACACCTTC
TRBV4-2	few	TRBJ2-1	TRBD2	CASSLRGLAGGYEQFF	TGTGCCAGCAGCCTGCGGGGGCTAGCGGGGGGTTATGAGCAGTTCTTC
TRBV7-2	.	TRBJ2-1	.	CASSLGFRGAYNEQFF	TGTGCCAGCAGCTTAGGTTTTAGGGGCGCCTACAATGAGCAGTTCTTC
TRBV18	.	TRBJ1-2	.	CASSRGTSSGYTF	TGTGCCAGCTCACGAGGGACGTCGAGTGGCTACACCTTC
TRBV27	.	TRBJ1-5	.	CARVRAKPQPQHF	TGTGCCAGAGTTCGGGCGAAACCCCAGCCCCAGCATTTT
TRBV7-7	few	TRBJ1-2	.	CARPIGGLGYTF	TGTGCCAGACCTATCGGGGGGCTTGGCTACACCTTC
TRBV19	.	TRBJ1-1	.	CASSMGSDTEAFF	TGTGCCAGTAGTATGGGGTCGGACACTGAAGCTTTCTTT